The present entry profiles one T cell receptor (beta chain) with its context. Its antigen remains unidentified. Newly diagnosed hyperthyroidism patients aged 18 to 65 years had disease lasting under 2 months. The authors obtained PBMCs from roughly 10 ml of fresh peripheral blood. Authors of the study amplified TCR beta CDR3 regions from RNA transcripts. Using the HTBI primer set, a first-round RT-PCR was run on the TCR CDR3. TCRdb reanalysed the multiplex PCR reads using MiXCR and keeps one entry per CDR3 protein. The sample includes a few hundred thousand distinct CDR3 sequences, less than 20% of them seen just once. This record belongs to a study of T cells in Graves' hyperthyroidism and ophthalmopathy. Study context: Specimen type is peripheral blood, collected at initial diagnosis prior to any treatment.

Study conclusions and caveats: Prediction of ophthalmopathy progression came a median approximately 7 months pre-onset.

The junction had 13 bases not matched to a gene; V was cut back by 4 bases and J by 6 bases. CDR3 length: 17 residues. CDR1 is MRHNA and CDR2 is SNTAGT in the germline V gene. This clonotype was obtained from a woman younger than 45 with Graves' hyperthyroidism. This chain uses TRBV6-4 with TRBJ2-4, with 9 bases identical to TRBD2. The sample comprised blood. CDR3 loop: CASSGPDPGLALNIQYF. CDR3 nucleotides: TGTGCCAGCAGTGGCCCTGATCCGGGACTAGCCTTAAACATTCAGTACTTC.